Presented here are 25 T cell receptor beta chains from one specimen sequenced in a study of regulatory T cells in long-lasting Graves disease. Both iRepertoire HTBI primers and Arm-PCR of CDR3 regions were used to build the TCR beta libraries. TCRdb called the multiplex PCR reads again in MiXCR, with one record for every CDR3 protein. There are approximately 540,000 distinct CDR3 sequences in the sample; approximately 12% occur only once, and almost 9% lies in the top ten. The time point: newly diagnosed GD, antithyroid drugs for less than 3 months. There was RNA extracted from PBMCs, and the TCR library was made from it. This same sample was also part of a study on T cells in Graves' hyperthyroidism and ophthalmopathy.

Sequenced material: peripheral blood mononuclear cells (PBMCs), taken at new diagnosis, from a patient treated with antithyroid drugs. The receptors here all came from a woman in her 30s with Graves disease.

A remark on this clonotype: A read error is possible here, since a much larger clone lies one base away. CDR3: CAISEASRGGEQYF. The DNA for the CDR3 is TGTGCCATCAGTGAGGCCAGCAGGGGTGGCGAGCAGTACTTC. The rearrangement joins TRBV10-3 to TRBJ2-7, with D tentatively TRBD1 (6 bases). This CDR3 comprises 14 residues. Looked up from germline, CDR1 is ENHRY and CDR2 is SYGVKD. Deletions cut 2 bases from V and 6 bases from J, with 14 bases between.

This clonotype was detected many times. This sequence may be a read error, since a much larger clone differs from it by one base. The CDR3 DNA is TGTGCCAGCAGCAAACTAGCGGGAGTGTACAATGAGCAGTTCTTC. Translated, it gives CASSKLAGVYNEQFF. This chain connects TRBV7-3 to TRBJ2-1; 11 bases agree with TRBD2. The CDR3 sequence is 15 residues long. The germline CDR1 and CDR2 sequences are SGHTA and FQGTGA. Unmatched junction bases numbered 4, after V lost 5 bases and J lost 4 bases.

This clonotype occurred many times. CDR3: CASSLLPARSNQPQHF. The CDR3 region has the DNA TGTGCCAGCAGCTTGTTGCCAGCCCGTAGCAATCAGCCCCAGCATTTT. The chain carries TRBV5-5 and TRBJ1-5; no firm D call. Germline-derived CDR1 and CDR2 are SGHKS and YYEKEE (reference sequence). V lost 1 base and J lost 0, with 11 bases in between. The CDR3 spans 16 residues.

Comment on this clonotype: This may come from a read error, since a much larger clone is one base off. The genes are TRBV6-2 or TRBV6-3 and TRBJ2-1, with 11 positions matching TRBD2. Germline V gene sequence: CDR1 MNHEY, CDR2 SVGEGT. This CDR3 contains 19 residues. CDR3 nucleotides: TGTGCCAGCAGTGAGACGGCTAGCGGGAGGTGGGGCTCCTTCAATGAGCAGTTCTTC. This sequence encodes CASSETASGRWGSFNEQFF.

The table lists this clonotype with many counts. J is TRBJ2-7 and V is TRBV20-1; the match to TRBD2 covers 11 bases. Per germline, CDR1 DFQATT and CDR2 SNEGSKA (reference sequence). J gave up 5 bases and V 3 bases, and 12 bases lay outside the gene matches. The CDR3 is 16 amino acids. CDR3 nucleotide sequence: TGCAGTGCTAGTGAAGGGCATAGCGGGAGGGCCGACGAGCAGTACTTC. Its protein product is CSASEGHSGRADEQYF.

In this sample, this clonotype turned up many times. This rearrangement joins TRBV7-2 to TRBJ1-1, with D possibly being TRBD1 (6 bases). Germline V gene lookup returns CDR1 SGHTA and CDR2 FQGNSA. CDR3 length: 17 amino acids. Trimming stripped 1 base from V and 0 bases from J, with 15 bases between. The CDR3 nucleotides read TGTGCCAGCAGCTTAGGGGGGACATCCATGATGAACACTGAAGCTTTCTTT. It specifies CASSLGGTSMMNTEAFF.

This clonotype showed up many times. This chain uses TRBV2 with TRBJ1-4, with a weak D call TRBD1 (5 bases). Looked up from germline, CDR1 is SNHLY and CDR2 is FYNNEI. CDR3 length: 12 residues. V lost 3 bases to trimming and J lost 13 bases, with 12 bases between them. The CDR3: CASSEGTMGLFF. The DNA of the CDR3 is TGTGCCAGCAGTGAGGGGACGATGGGACTGTTTTTT.

J is TRBJ2-4 and V is TRBV5-4, with 7 bases that match TRBD2. Germline-derived CDR1 and CDR2 are SGHNT and YYREEE (reference sequence). After removal of 4 bases from V and 1 base from J, the junction contained 26 bases not matched to a gene. This CDR3 comprises 22 residues. The CDR3 DNA reads as TGTGCCAGCAGCGTGGAGGGATTGGGGGGGGACTACCGGCTGGGGGCCAAAAACATTCAGTACTTC. It codes for CASSVEGLGGDYRLGAKNIQYF.

The chain recombines TRBV9 with TRBJ1-6; D call uncertain. The CDR3 extends over 14 amino acids. CDR1 is SGDLS and CDR2 is YYNGEE in the germline V gene. Trimming stripped 5 bases from V and 7 bases from J, with 13 bases between. The CDR3 DNA reads as TGTGCCAGCAGGACGGGGTACTCCAATTCACCCCTCCACTTT. Translation gives CASRTGYSNSPLHF. Combining the CDR3 with reference TRBV9 and TRBJ1-6 gives the whole variable domain DSGVTQTPKHLITATGQRVTLRCSPRSGDLSVYWYQQSLDQGLQFLIQYYNGEERAKGNILERFSAQQFPDLHSELNLSSLELGDSALYFCASRTGYSNSPLHFGNGTRLTVT.

This clonotype turned up a few times. The V gene is TRBV5-6, the J gene TRBJ1-2, with D possibly TRBD1 on 5 matching bases. CDR3 length equals 15 residues. CDR1 and CDR2 (germline): SGHDT, YYEEEE. V dropped 4 bases and J dropped 8 bases, with 21 bases sitting between them. The CDR3 spells CASSLLPPGGYGYTF. For the CDR3, the DNA is TGTGCCAGCAGCCTGCTCCCCCCCGGGGGATACGGCTACACCTTC.

The table lists this clonotype with many counts. The chain uses TRBV20-1 and TRBJ2-7; D gene unclear. The length of the CDR3 is 14 residues. Trimming stripped 0 bases from V and 1 base from J, with 10 bases between. The germline V gene encodes CDR1 DFQATT and CDR2 SNEGSKA (reference sequence). CDR3 coding DNA: TGCAGTGCTAGAGATTTCGGCAGATCCTACGAGCAGTACTTC. This codes for CSARDFGRSYEQYF.

The V and J genes are TRBV28 and TRBJ2-7; TRBD1 matches at 7 bases. This CDR3 comprises 14 residues. The germline V gene has CDR1 MDHEN and CDR2 SYDVKM. The trim removed 6 bases at V and 6 bases at J, leaving 11 bases unmatched. CDR3: CASRGQRSQGEQYF. The CDR3 region has the DNA TGTGCCAGCAGGGGACAGAGAAGTCAGGGCGAGCAGTACTTC.

This clonotype showed up just a few times. V usage is TRBV6-4 and J usage is TRBJ2-1; the match to TRBD2 covers 7 bases. The germline V gene encodes CDR1 MRHNA and CDR2 SNTAGT. This CDR3 spans 15 amino acids. J gave up 6 bases and V 8 bases, and 13 bases lay outside the gene matches. The CDR3 is CASSRRLATANEQFF. CDR3 coding DNA: TGTGCCAGCTCCCGAAGACTAGCTACGGCCAATGAGCAGTTCTTC.

This clonotype was found a few times. V usage is TRBV4-2 and J usage is TRBJ2-7; 9 bases align to TRBD2. V lost 4 bases and J lost 4; bases outside the gene matches: 8. Germline CDR1 and CDR2: LGHNA and YNFKEQ. This CDR3 is built from 15 residues. The CDR3 here is CASSLSGTSSYEQYF. In nucleotides, the CDR3 is TGTGCCAGCAGCCTTTCCGGGACTAGCAGTTACGAGCAGTACTTC.

The rearrangement links TRBV5-1 to TRBJ2-1; TRBD1 matches 9 bases. The length of the CDR3 is 15 residues. Germline V gene sequence: CDR1 SGHRS, CDR2 YFSETQ. V dropped 3 bases and J dropped 4; count of bases not matched to a gene: 5. CDR3 amino acids: CASSSKQGAYNEQFF. CDR3 sequence (DNA): TGCGCCAGCAGCTCCAAACAGGGGGCGTACAATGAGCAGTTCTTC.

V usage is TRBV6-5 and J usage is TRBJ2-5, with D tentatively TRBD1 (5 bases). Trimming took off 2 bases at V and 4 bases at J, with 14 bases between the two ends. Germline values: CDR1 MNHEY, CDR2 SVGAGI. The CDR3 is 15 amino acids. DNA of the CDR3: TGTGCCAGCAGTTACGATCCTGGTAGGGGAGAGACCCAGTACTTC. Its translation is CASSYDPGRGETQYF.

The rearrangement links TRBV27 to TRBJ2-1, with D possibly being TRBD1 (6 bases). The CDR3 has 15 residues. Germline V lookup: CDR1 MNHEY, CDR2 SMNVEV (reference sequence). V was clipped by 3 bases and J by 3 bases, with 12 bases between them. The CDR3 sequence: CASSFRGLIYNEQFF. CDR3 coding DNA: TGTGCCAGCAGTTTCAGGGGATTAATCTACAATGAGCAGTTCTTC.

In this sample, this clonotype turned up many times. The rearrangement links TRBV2 to TRBJ2-2, with D possibly matching TRBD1 (5 bases). In germline, CDR1 is SNHLY, CDR2 FYNNEI. V was clipped by 6 bases and J by 3 bases, with 8 bases between them. The CDR3 consists of 13 residues. This CDR3 reads CASRQGYTGELFF. In DNA form, the CDR3 reads TGTGCCAGCAGGCAGGGTTACACCGGGGAGCTGTTTTTT.

This clonotype was detected many times. The chain carries TRBV12-3 or TRBV12-4 and TRBJ1-2; no firm D call. V lost 3 bases and J 4 bases, leaving 12 bases between the germline ends. The CDR3 loop spans 14 amino acids. The CDR3 loop reads CASSFALVSYGYTF. The DNA for the CDR3 is TGTGCCAGCAGTTTTGCCCTGGTTAGCTATGGCTACACCTTC.

This clonotype showed up many times. V is TRBV18 and J is TRBJ2-5, with D maybe TRBD2 (7 bases). Germline V lookup: CDR1 KGHSH, CDR2 LQKENI. The CDR3 has 14 residues. Trimming took off 3 bases at V and 6 bases at J, with 14 bases between the two ends. The CDR3: CASSPPRGGQTQYF. The DNA for the CDR3 is TGTGCCAGCTCACCCCCGAGGGGGGGACAGACCCAGTACTTC. Using reference TRBV18 and TRBJ2-5 for the parts outside the CDR3, the full variable domain is NAGVMQNPRHLVRRRGQEARLRCSPMKGHSHVYWYRQLPEEGLKFMVYLQKENIIDESGMPKERFSAEFPKEGPSILRIQQVVRGDSAAYFCASSPPRGGQTQYFGPGTRLLVL.

This clonotype occurred many times. J is TRBJ1-1 and V is TRBV20-1; D call uncertain. The CDR3 is 10 residues long. V gave up 3 bases and J gave up 11 bases, with 10 bases separating them. Germline CDR1 DFQATT, CDR2 SNEGSKA (reference sequence). This chain's CDR3 is CSARGWDAFF. CDR3 coding DNA: TGCAGTGCTAGGGGGTGGGATGCTTTCTTT.

This clonotype has a count of ten or more. Written as DNA, the CDR3 is TGTGCCAGCACCCCGGGATTGGGACATCAGCCCCAGCATTTT. This codes for CASTPGLGHQPQHF. The chain couples TRBV12-3 or TRBV12-4 to TRBJ1-5, with D possibly TRBD1 on 5 matching bases. V was shortened by 7 bases and J by 5 bases, with 15 bases between the two germline ends. The length of the CDR3 is 14 residues.

The gene calls are TRBV20-1 and TRBJ2-3; 7 bases agree with TRBD1. The CDR3 is 15 residues long. The V segment lost 3 bases and the J segment 3 bases; nucleotides outside the gene matches: 9. Germline loops: CDR1 DFQATT, CDR2 SNEGSKA (reference sequence). The chain's CDR3 is CSARDQGVRTDTQYF. As DNA, the CDR3 is TGCAGTGCTAGGGACCAGGGGGTGAGGACAGATACGCAGTATTTT.

The chain has TRBV2 and TRBJ1-5; 7 nucleotides agree with TRBD1. The CDR3 is 15 residues long. In germline, CDR1 is SNHLY, CDR2 FYNNEI. Trimming took 4 bases from V and 2 from J; bases not matched to a gene: 5. In nucleotides, the CDR3 is TGTGCCAGCAGTGGCCACAGGGGTGGCAATCAGCCCCAGCATTTT. This codes for CASSGHRGGNQPQHF.

The rearrangement links TRBV20-1 to TRBJ2-1; 9 bases are a match to TRBD2. CDR3 length equals 15 residues. Germline CDR1 and CDR2: DFQATT and SNEGSKA (reference sequence). Trimming removed 3 bases from V and 5 bases from J; junction bases left unmatched: 8. CDR3 in DNA: TGCAGTGCTAGGAGCCCAGGACTAGCGCACAATGAGCAGTTCTTC. It specifies CSARSPGLAHNEQFF.